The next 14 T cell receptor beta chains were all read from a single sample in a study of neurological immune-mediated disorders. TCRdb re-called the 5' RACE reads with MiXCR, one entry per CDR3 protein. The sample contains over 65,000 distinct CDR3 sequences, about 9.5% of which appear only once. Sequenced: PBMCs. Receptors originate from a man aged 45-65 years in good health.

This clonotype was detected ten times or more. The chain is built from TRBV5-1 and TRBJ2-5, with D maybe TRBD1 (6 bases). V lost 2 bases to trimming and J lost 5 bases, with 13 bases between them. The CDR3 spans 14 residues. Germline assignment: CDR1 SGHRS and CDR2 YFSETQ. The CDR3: CASSFAGVGETQYF. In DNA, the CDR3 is TGCGCCAGCAGCTTTGCAGGGGTGGGCGAGACCCAGTACTTC.

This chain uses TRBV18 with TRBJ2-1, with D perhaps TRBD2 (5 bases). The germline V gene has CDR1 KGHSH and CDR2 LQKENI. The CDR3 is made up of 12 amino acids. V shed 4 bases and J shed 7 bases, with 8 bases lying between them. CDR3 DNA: TGTGCCAGCTCACGTGGGAGTAATGAGCAGTTCTTC. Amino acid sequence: CASSRGSNEQFF.

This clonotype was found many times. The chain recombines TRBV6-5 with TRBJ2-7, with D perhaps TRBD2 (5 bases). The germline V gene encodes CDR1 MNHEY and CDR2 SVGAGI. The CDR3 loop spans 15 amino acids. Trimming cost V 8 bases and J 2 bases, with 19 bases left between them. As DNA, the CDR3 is TGTGCCAGCTCATACGGCTCTAGCCTAACCTACGAGCAGTACTTC. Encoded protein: CASSYGSSLTYEQYF.

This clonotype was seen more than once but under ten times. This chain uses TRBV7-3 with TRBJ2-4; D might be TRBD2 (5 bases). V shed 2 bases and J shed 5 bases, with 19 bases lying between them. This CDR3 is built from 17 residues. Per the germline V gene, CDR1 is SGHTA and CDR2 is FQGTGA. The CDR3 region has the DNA TGTGCCAGCAGCTTAGTCGGGGTCCCTGTGATCCAAAACATTCAGTACTTC. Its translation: CASSLVGVPVIQNIQYF.

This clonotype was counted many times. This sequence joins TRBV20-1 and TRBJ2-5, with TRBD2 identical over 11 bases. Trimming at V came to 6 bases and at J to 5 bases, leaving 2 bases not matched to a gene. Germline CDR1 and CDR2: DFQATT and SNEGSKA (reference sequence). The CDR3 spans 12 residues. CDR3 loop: CSARTSGETQYF. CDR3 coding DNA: TGCAGTGCGCGGACTAGCGGGGAGACCCAGTACTTC.

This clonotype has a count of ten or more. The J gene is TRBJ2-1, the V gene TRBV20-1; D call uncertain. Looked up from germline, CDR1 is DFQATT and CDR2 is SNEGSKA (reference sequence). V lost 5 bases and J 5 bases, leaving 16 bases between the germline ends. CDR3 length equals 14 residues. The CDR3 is CSARRLSIDNEQFF. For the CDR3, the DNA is TGCAGTGCTCGGAGACTGAGTATCGACAATGAGCAGTTCTTC.

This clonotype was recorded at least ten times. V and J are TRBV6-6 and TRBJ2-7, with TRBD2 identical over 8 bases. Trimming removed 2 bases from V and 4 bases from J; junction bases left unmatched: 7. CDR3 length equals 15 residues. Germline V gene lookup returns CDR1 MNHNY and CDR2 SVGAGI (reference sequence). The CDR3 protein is CASSYGGGRGYEQYF. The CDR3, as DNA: TGTGCCAGCAGTTACGGCGGGGGGCGCGGGTACGAGCAGTACTTC.

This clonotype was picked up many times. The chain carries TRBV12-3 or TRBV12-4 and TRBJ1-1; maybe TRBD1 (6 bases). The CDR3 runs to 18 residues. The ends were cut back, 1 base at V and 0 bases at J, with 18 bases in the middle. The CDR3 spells CASSLERNTGYMNTEAFF. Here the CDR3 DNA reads TGTGCCAGCAGTTTAGAGAGGAATACAGGGTACATGAACACTGAAGCTTTCTTT.

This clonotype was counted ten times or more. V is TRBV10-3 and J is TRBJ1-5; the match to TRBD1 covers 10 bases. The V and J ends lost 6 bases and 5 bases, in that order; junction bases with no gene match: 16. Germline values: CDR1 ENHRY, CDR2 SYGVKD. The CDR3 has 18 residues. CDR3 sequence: CAISPGQGISGVHQPQHF. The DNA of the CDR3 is TGTGCCATCAGCCCGGGACAGGGGATTTCGGGGGTTCATCAGCCCCAGCATTTT.

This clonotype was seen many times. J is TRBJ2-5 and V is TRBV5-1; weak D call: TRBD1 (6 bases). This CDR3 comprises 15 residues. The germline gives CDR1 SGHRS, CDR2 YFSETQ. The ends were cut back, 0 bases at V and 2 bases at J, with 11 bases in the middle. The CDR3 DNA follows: TGCGCCAGCAGCTTGGTGACAGGATCACAAGAGACCCAGTACTTC. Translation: CASSLVTGSQETQYF.

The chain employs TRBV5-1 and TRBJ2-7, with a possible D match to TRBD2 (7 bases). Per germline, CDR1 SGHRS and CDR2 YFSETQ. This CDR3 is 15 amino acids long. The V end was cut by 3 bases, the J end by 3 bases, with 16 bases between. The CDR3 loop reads CASSSHGGAHYEQYF. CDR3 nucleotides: TGCGCCAGCAGCTCCCATGGGGGGGCCCACTACGAGCAGTACTTC.

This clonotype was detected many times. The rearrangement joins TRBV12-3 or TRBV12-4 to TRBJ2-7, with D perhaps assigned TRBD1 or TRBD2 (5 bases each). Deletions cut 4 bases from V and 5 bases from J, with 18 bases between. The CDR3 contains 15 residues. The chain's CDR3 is CASSYSGPLVDEQYF. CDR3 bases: TGTGCCAGCAGTTATTCGGGGCCCCTTGTGGACGAGCAGTACTTC.

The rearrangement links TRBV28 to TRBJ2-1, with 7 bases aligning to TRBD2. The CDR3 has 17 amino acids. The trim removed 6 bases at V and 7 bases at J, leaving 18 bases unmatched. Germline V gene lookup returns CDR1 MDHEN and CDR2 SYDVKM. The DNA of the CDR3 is TGTGCCAGCAGGATTACTCTAGCGGAAGGACGGCGGAATGAGCAGTTCTTC. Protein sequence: CASRITLAEGRRNEQFF.

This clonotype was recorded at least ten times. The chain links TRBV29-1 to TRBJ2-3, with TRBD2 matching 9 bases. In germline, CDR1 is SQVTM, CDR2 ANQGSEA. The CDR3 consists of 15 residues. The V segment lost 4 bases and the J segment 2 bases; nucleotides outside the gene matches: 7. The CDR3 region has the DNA TGCAGCGTTGCAAGAGCGGGGGGCGCCACAGATACGCAGTATTTT. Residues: CSVARAGGATDTQYF.